A selection of T cell receptor beta chains follows, all from one sample in a study of T cells after yellow fever vaccination. TCRdb re-called the 5' RACE reads with MiXCR, one entry per CDR3 protein. The sample has tens of thousands of distinct CDR3 sequences, roughly 7.3% seen once; the top ten hold roughly 31%. Sequencing was performed on CD8+ T cells sorted from PBMCs, taken more than 13 days after the first yellow fever vaccination. All receptors derive from a man in his late teens or twenties who received the YFV17D yellow fever vaccine. Each CDR3 is given with its conserved first and last residue. D genes are given only for firm matches. Size is omitted from some rows. Given values are once, few, many or a class for expanded clones.

j_call d_call clone_size v_call cdr3_nt cdr3_aa
TRBJ1-1 . many TRBV7-9 TGTGCCAGCAGCTTACGTCCGGAGCCTGAAGCTTTCTTT CASSLRPEPEAFF
TRBJ2-3 TRBD1 many TRBV29-1 TGCAGCGCCTTTGGGACAGGGGGAAGCGGTACGCAGTATTTT CSAFGTGGSGTQYF
TRBJ2-7 TRBD2 . TRBV7-3 TGTGCCAGCAGCTTAACAGGGACTAGCGGACACGAGCAGTACTTC CASSLTGTSGHEQYF
TRBJ2-2 . many TRBV27 TGTGCCAGCAGTTTCGGGCGGATCGGGGAGCTGTTTTTT CASSFGRIGELFF
TRBJ1-2 . many TRBV11-2 TGTGCCAGCAGCTTACAGGGGTGGGTTAACTATGGCTACACCTTC CASSLQGWVNYGYTF
TRBJ2-3 . many TRBV6-4 TGTGCCAGCAGCAGTGGGGAGAGTGGGCCGACAGATACGCAGTATTTT CASSSGESGPTDTQYF
TRBJ2-5 TRBD1 . TRBV2 TGTGCCAGTTTAGGACAGGGGGAGACCCAGTACTTC CASLGQGETQYF
TRBJ1-5 . many TRBV6-1 TGTGCCAGCAGTAGCGGGGTGGGGGGCGAAGGTCAGCCCCAGCATTTT CASSSGVGGEGQPQHF
TRBJ2-5 TRBD1 . TRBV12-3/TRBV12-4 TGTGCCAGCAGTGCCCGGACAGGCGGGTGGGAGACCCAGTACTTC CASSARTGGWETQYF
TRBJ1-2 TRBD1 many TRBV7-8 TGTGCCAGCAGCTTAAAGGGGGCTGAGTATGGCTACACCTTC CASSLKGAEYGYTF
TRBJ2-5 . many TRBV13 TGTGCCAGCAGCTTCGCCCAGACAGTCCAAGAGACCCAGTACTTC CASSFAQTVQETQYF
TRBJ2-7 . many TRBV7-6 TGTGCCAGCAGCTCGGGTGTCAGGGGCTCCTCCTACGAGCAGTACTTC CASSSGVRGSSYEQYF
TRBJ2-7 TRBD1 few TRBV9 TGTGCCAGCAGCGCCGGGACAGGGTGGGAGCAGTACTTC CASSAGTGWEQYF
TRBJ2-7 . many TRBV29-1 TGCAGCGTTGAAGGAGGTGGCAGGGCCCAAACCTACGAGCAGTACTTC CSVEGGGRAQTYEQYF
TRBJ2-3 TRBD2 . TRBV27 TGTGCCAGCAATCTAGCGGGGGGTTTGGATACGCAGTATTTT CASNLAGGLDTQYF
TRBJ2-1 TRBD2 many TRBV9 TGTGCCAGCAGCACCGGGGGGGTGCCGTACAATGAGCAGTTCTTC CASSTGGVPYNEQFF
TRBJ1-1 . . TRBV12-3/TRBV12-4 TGTGCCAGCAGTTTGGGGGGGGGGAACACTGAAGCTTTCTTT CASSLGGGNTEAFF
TRBJ2-5 TRBD1 many TRBV4-3 TGCGCCAGCAGCCAAGGGCGGACAGGGCGACAAGAGACCCAGTACTTC CASSQGRTGRQETQYF
TRBJ1-2 TRBD1 many TRBV7-9 TGTGCCAGCAGCTTGGGGCAGGGGGCTAGGGGCTACACCTTC CASSLGQGARGYTF
TRBJ2-3 TRBD2 many TRBV4-1 TGCGCCAGCAGCCAACATTTAGCGGGGTCAAGCACAGATACGCAGTATTTT CASSQHLAGSSTDTQYF
TRBJ1-5 . few TRBV7-9 TGTGCCAGCAGCTTAGGGGCAGACTATCAGCCCCAGCATTTT CASSLGADYQPQHF
TRBJ2-1 TRBD2 many TRBV7-6 TGTGCCAGCAGCCAAGGACTAGCGGGGTACAATGAGCAGTTCTTC CASSQGLAGYNEQFF
TRBJ2-3 TRBD1 many TRBV7-6 TGTGCCAGCAGCTCCCTCTCAGGGGGCGATACGCAGTATTTT CASSSLSGGDTQYF
TRBJ2-1 TRBD1 many TRBV13 TGTGCCAGCAGCCGACAGGGGGCCAATGAGCAGTTCTTC CASSRQGANEQFF
TRBJ1-2 . many TRBV7-8 TGTGCCAGCAGCTTGGTAACCGATGCCTATGGCTACACCTTC CASSLVTDAYGYTF
TRBJ2-6 . many TRBV5-1 TGCGCCAGCAGTTTGGAGGGGCCCCAATCTGGGGCCAACGTCCTGACTTTC CASSLEGPQSGANVLTF